Listed below are T cell receptor beta chains from one sample, sequenced in a study of immune characterization of retroperitoneal liposarcoma. TCRdb fed the PCR reads into MiXCR, producing one record per CDR3 protein. The table records a few thousand distinct CDR3 sequences, 45% of them present only once. Sequencing was performed on tumor tissue. These receptors were collected from a male donor with retroperitoneal liposarcoma. Each CDR3 is given with its conserved first and last residue. The D gene is left open where the match is weak. The listing skips clone size in some rows; elsewhere it reads once, few, many or a size class.

CASSQFEGNQPQHF,TGTGCCAGCAGCCAGTTCGAGGGCAATCAGCCCCAGCATTTT,TRBJ1-5,-,TRBV7-8,-
CASTLLTSGGSYNEQFF,TGTGCCAGCACTCTTCTAACTAGCGGGGGATCCTACAATGAGCAGTTCTTC,TRBJ2-1,TRBD2,TRBV27,-
CASSELVASSYNEQFF,TGTGCCAGCAGTGAATTAGTAGCGAGCTCCTACAATGAGCAGTTCTTC,TRBJ2-1,-,TRBV6-1,-
CASSSPKGGLAGTYNEQFF,TGTGCCAGCAGCTCACCCAAGGGGGGGCTAGCGGGAACCTACAATGAGCAGTTCTTC,TRBJ2-1,TRBD2,TRBV7-2,-
CASSRAGPAMEIEQFF,TGTGCCAGCAGTCGAGCCGGGCCGGCGATGGAAATTGAGCAGTTCTTC,TRBJ2-1,-,TRBV6-1,-
CASSYSPGGGNTIYF,TGTGCCAGCAGTTACTCTCCGGGAGGAGGAAACACCATATATTTT,TRBJ1-3,-,TRBV6-5,-
CASSYSTGPYEQFF,TGTGCCAGCAGTTACTCGACGGGTCCCTACGAGCAGTTCTTC,TRBJ2-1,-,TRBV6-6,-
CASSSGTLSSYNEQFF,TGCGCCAGCAGTAGCGGGACCCTTAGCTCCTACAATGAGCAGTTCTTC,TRBJ2-1,TRBD2,TRBV5-1,-
CASTPGRINYGYTF,TGTGCCAGCACCCCTGGGCGGATCAACTATGGCTACACCTTC,TRBJ1-2,-,TRBV6-1,few
CASSLIKQFPVSYNEQFF,TGTGCCAGCAGCTTAATCAAACAGTTTCCAGTCTCCTACAATGAGCAGTTCTTC,TRBJ2-1,-,TRBV7-2,medium-sized
CASSLLPGQGYTIYF,TGTGCCAGCAGTCTACTACCGGGACAGGGATACACCATATATTTT,TRBJ1-3,TRBD1,TRBV12-3/TRBV12-4,-
CASSLGLGGDTGELFF,TGCGCCAGCAGCTTGGGACTGGGGGGTGACACCGGGGAGCTGTTTTTT,TRBJ2-2,-,TRBV5-1,-
CASSYSAGPPSYEQYF,TGTGCCAGCAGTTACTCTGCCGGCCCACCCTCCTACGAGCAGTACTTC,TRBJ2-7,-,TRBV6-6,-
CASSYSGVSSYEQYF,TGTGCCAGCAGTTACTCTGGGGTTAGCTCCTACGAGCAGTACTTC,TRBJ2-7,-,TRBV6-6,-
CASSLGLAGINEQYF,TGTGCCAGCAGCTTGGGACTAGCGGGGATCAATGAGCAGTACTTC,TRBJ2-7,TRBD2,TRBV7-6,medium-sized
CASSPGTGGFGDSPLHF,TGTGCCAGCAGTCCCGGGACAGGGGGCTTTGGGGATTCACCCCTCCACTTT,TRBJ1-6,TRBD1,TRBV6-1,-
CASSFSSAKLYNEQFF,TGTGCCAGCAGTTTTTCCTCGGCTAAACTATACAATGAGCAGTTCTTC,TRBJ2-1,-,TRBV6-5,-
CASSELKSSYNEQFF,TGTGCCAGCAGTGAATTAAAGAGCTCCTACAATGAGCAGTTCTTC,TRBJ2-1,-,TRBV25-1,-
CASSLVSLAGSSYEQFF,TGTGCCAGCAGCTTAGTCTCTCTAGCGGGAAGCTCCTACGAGCAGTTCTTC,TRBJ2-1,TRBD2,TRBV7-2,-
CASSFGLERGATDTQYF,TGTGCCAGCAGTTTCGGCCTCGAGCGGGGGGCCACAGATACGCAGTATTTT,TRBJ2-3,TRBD2,TRBV12-3/TRBV12-4,-
CASTDSVEQFF,TGTGCCAGCACGGACTCGGTGGAGCAGTTCTTC,TRBJ2-1,-,TRBV6-1,-
CASNAGSSYNSPLHF,TGTGCCAGCAATGCTGGGAGCTCCTATAATTCACCCCTCCACTTT,TRBJ1-6,-,TRBV6-1,-
CASNLAGAGDEQYF,TGTGCCAGCAACTTAGCGGGAGCTGGCGATGAGCAGTACTTC,TRBJ2-5,TRBD2,TRBV6-1,-
CASSLQGPLNEQFF,TGTGCCAGCAGCTTACAGGGGCCCCTCAATGAGCAGTTCTTC,TRBJ2-1,TRBD1,TRBV5-4,medium-sized
CASSEEGDRPRSNQPQHF,TGTGCCAGCAGTGAAGAGGGGGACAGGCCGAGGAGCAATCAGCCCCAGCATTTT,TRBJ1-5,TRBD1,TRBV6-1,-
CASSPTLGGGQTNTQYF,TGTGCCAGCAGCCCCACGCTGGGCGGGGGGCAAACCAATACGCAGTATTTT,TRBJ2-3,TRBD2,TRBV7-2,-
CASSFGGPEAFF,TGTGCCAGCAGCTTTGGGGGCCCTGAAGCTTTCTTT,TRBJ1-1,-,TRBV7-2,-
CASARTSEGFEQFF,TGTGCCAGCGCCCGGACTAGTGAAGGTTTCGAGCAGTTCTTC,TRBJ2-1,TRBD2,TRBV6-1,-
CASSLDRGIGNTEAFF,TGTGCCAGCAGCTTAGATCGTGGGATCGGGAACACTGAAGCTTTCTTT,TRBJ1-1,-,TRBV11-3,-
CASRRSGNSPLHF,TGTGCCAGCAGACGATCGGGGAATTCACCCCTCCACTTC,TRBJ2-7,-,TRBV6-6,few
CASSLGTGQDTQYF,TGTGCCAGCAGTTTAGGGACAGGCCAAGATACGCAGTATTTT,TRBJ2-3,TRBD1,TRBV6-1,few
CASIANINEQFF,TGTGCCAGCATTGCGAACATCAATGAGCAGTTCTTC,TRBJ2-1,-,TRBV6-1,-
CASSLTGETQYF,TGTGCCAGCAGCCTAACAGGGGAGACCCAGTACTTC,TRBJ2-5,-,TRBV27,-
CASSLDLAGYNEQFF,TGTGCCAGCAGCTTGGATCTAGCGGGATACAATGAGCAGTTCTTC,TRBJ2-1,TRBD2,TRBV5-5,few
CASSPPTGSKNIQFF,TGTGCCAGCAGCCCCCCGACAGGGTCCAAAAACATTCAGTTCTTC,TRBJ2-1,TRBD1,TRBV7-2,large
CASSERGQGVDEQFF,TGTGCCAGCAGTGAAAGGGGACAGGGTGTCGATGAGCAGTTCTTC,TRBJ2-1,TRBD1,TRBV6-1,few
CASSPGVAGYNEQYF,TGTGCCAGCAGCCCCGGGGTAGCGGGATACAATGAGCAGTACTTC,TRBJ2-5,TRBD2,TRBV6-8,-
CASSLRAGRNTEAFF,TGTGCCAGCAGCTTAAGAGCAGGGCGGAACACTGAAGCTTTCTTT,TRBJ1-1,-,TRBV11-1,once
CASSQEIPVLYTGELFF,TGCGCCAGCAGCCAAGAGATCCCCGTCTTGTACACCGGGGAGCTGTTTTTT,TRBJ2-2,-,TRBV4-3,-
CASSLAETQYF,TGTGCCAGCAGCTTAGCAGAGACCCAGTACTTC,TRBJ2-5,-,TRBV7-2,medium-sized
CASSSTGDNYGYTF,TGTGCCAGCAGTTCGACAGGAGATAACTATGGCTACACCTTC,TRBJ1-2,-,TRBV6-1,-
CASSTLPGLAGGPRDTQYF,TGTGCCAGCAGTACCCTCCCGGGACTAGCGGGGGGGCCGAGAGATACGCAGTATTTT,TRBJ2-3,TRBD2,TRBV6-8,-
CASSVGYYEQYF,TGTGCCAGCAGCGTAGGATATTACGAGCAGTACTTC,TRBJ2-7,-,TRBV7-2,-
CASSPSGRSGIYNEQYF,TGTGCCAGCAGCCCCTCGGGTCGTAGCGGGATATATAATGAGCAGTACTTC,TRBJ2-5,TRBD2,TRBV6-8,once
CARSSIHSGRAYPNTGELFF,TGTGCCAGAAGCTCAATCCATAGCGGGAGGGCTTATCCGAACACCGGGGAGCTGTTTTTT,TRBJ2-2,TRBD2,TRBV5-3,-
CARSLLRQFEQFF,TGTGCCAGAAGCTTACTACGCCAATTTGAGCAGTTCTTC,TRBJ2-1,-,TRBV5-3,-
CASSEAVGLASYEQFF,TGTGCCAGCAGTGAAGCGGTCGGACTAGCTTCCTACGAGCAGTTCTTC,TRBJ2-1,TRBD2,TRBV6-1,-
CASSSGGSGSVYEQYF,TGTGCCAGCAGTTCAGGCGGTAGCGGGAGCGTCTACGAGCAGTACTTC,TRBJ2-7,TRBD2,TRBV27,-
CASSRTDTQYF,TGTGCCAGCAGCCGTACAGATACGCAGTATTTT,TRBJ2-3,-,TRBV11-2,-
CASSLYSSSYNEQFF,TGTGCCAGCAGCTTGTACAGCAGCTCCTACAATGAGCAGTTCTTC,TRBJ2-1,-,TRBV7-2,few
CASSAHRGRDNEQFF,TGTGCCAGCAGCGCACACAGGGGGCGGGATAATGAGCAGTTCTTC,TRBJ2-1,TRBD1,TRBV7-2,-
CASSEARTSGSDEQFF,TGTGCCAGCAGTGAAGCGAGGACTAGCGGGAGCGATGAGCAGTTCTTC,TRBJ2-1,TRBD2,TRBV6-1,few
CASRRWDGGEQFF,TGTGCCAGCCGCCGTTGGGACGGGGGCGAGCAGTTCTTC,TRBJ2-1,-,TRBV6-1,few
CASSEEQGPYEQYF,TGTGCCAGCAGTGAAGAACAGGGACCATACGAGCAGTACTTC,TRBJ2-7,-,TRBV6-1,-
CASSEITAWEYF,TGTGCCAGCAGTGAAATAACCGCATGGGAGTACTTC,TRBJ2-5,-,TRBV6-1,medium-sized
CASSELAGGPETQYF,TGTGCCAGCAGTGAACTAGCGGGAGGGCCAGAGACCCAGTACTTC,TRBJ2-5,TRBD2,TRBV6-1,-
CASSLDRDHEQFF,TGTGCCAGCAGCTTAGACAGGGATCATGAGCAGTTCTTC,TRBJ2-1,-,TRBV11-3,-
CASSPLNRPKLDEQYF,TGTGCCAGCAGCCCACTCAACAGACCTAAGCTCGATGAGCAGTACTTC,TRBJ2-5,-,TRBV7-8,-
CASSQEFQWTPSWGYTF,TGTGCCAGCAGCCAAGAATTTCAGTGGACACCAAGTTGGGGCTACACCTTC,TRBJ1-2,-,TRBV14,-